These T cell receptor beta chains were read from a single sample in a study of cytomegalovirus exposure and HLA in healthy donors. Produced via immunoSEQ multiplex PCR; TCRdb's table is partial and in-frame only. This table has about 93,000 clones, approximately 72% appearing once. The specimen sequenced was PBMCs. These receptors came from a middle-aged woman in good health and CMV-seronegative. CDR3s include the opening cysteine and the closing phenylalanine or tryptophan. The D gene is left open where the match is weak. Expanded clones are given a class, and other clones once, few, many or no size at all.

v_call	j_call	clone_size	d_call	cdr3_length	cdr3_aa	cdr3_nt
TRBV10-3	TRBJ2-2	.	TRBD2	18	CAISEPTGGTVNTGELFF	TGTGCCATCAGCGAACCTACGGGGGGGACGGTTAACACCGGGGAGCTGTTTTTT
TRBV28	TRBJ2-5	.	TRBD1	13	CASRETGIETQYF	TGTGCCAGCAGAGAGACAGGGATTGAGACCCAGTACTTC
TRBV29-1	TRBJ1-4	once	.	13	CSVEDLLNEKLFF	TGCAGCGTTGAAGATCTTCTTAATGAAAAACTGTTTTTT
TRBV28	TRBJ1-1	.	.	15	CASSFGGLPPTEAFF	TGTGCCAGCAGTTTCGGAGGACTGCCGCCCACTGAAGCTTTCTTT
TRBV7-9	TRBJ2-2	.	TRBD2	16	CASSLAGSGGTGELFF	TGTGCCAGCAGCTTAGCGGGATCGGGGGGCACCGGGGAGCTGTTTTTT
TRBV28	TRBJ1-5	.	.	12	CASSLEGQPQHF	TGTGCCAGCAGTTTGGAGGGTCAGCCCCAGCATTTT
TRBV27	TRBJ1-1	.	TRBD1	14	CASKRTGENAEAFF	TGTGCCAGCAAAAGAACAGGGGAGAACGCTGAAGCTTTCTTT
TRBV7-9	TRBJ2-5	.	TRBD1	16	CASNQPWDSPQETQYF	TGTGCCAGCAACCAACCATGGGACAGCCCTCAAGAGACCCAGTACTTC
TRBV5-1	TRBJ2-7	.	TRBD1	14	CASSPTGVGYEQYF	TGCGCCAGCAGCCCTACAGGGGTAGGCTACGAGCAGTACTTC
TRBV2	TRBJ1-4	.	TRBD1	14	CASSTTGGGEKLFF	TGTGCCAGCAGTACAACAGGGGGCGGTGAAAAACTGTTTTTT
TRBV28	TRBJ1-1	.	.	14	CASRRQAMNTEAFF	TGTGCCAGCAGACGACAGGCGATGAACACTGAAGCTTTCTTT
TRBV29-1	TRBJ2-7	.	TRBD1	13	CSVVTGPPYEQYF	TGCAGCGTTGTGACAGGGCCCCCTTACGAGCAGTACTTC
TRBV5-1	TRBJ1-2	few	.	12	CASRWDTYGYTF	TGCGCCAGCCGATGGGACACCTATGGCTACACCTTC
TRBV5-1	TRBJ1-1	once	.	14	CASSLAGSGTEAFF	TGCGCCAGCAGCTTGGCCGGGTCGGGCACTGAAGCTTTCTTT
TRBV2	TRBJ2-1	once	.	15	CASSGSDFRGGEQFF	TGTGCCAGCAGTGGATCGGACTTTAGAGGGGGTGAGCAGTTCTTC